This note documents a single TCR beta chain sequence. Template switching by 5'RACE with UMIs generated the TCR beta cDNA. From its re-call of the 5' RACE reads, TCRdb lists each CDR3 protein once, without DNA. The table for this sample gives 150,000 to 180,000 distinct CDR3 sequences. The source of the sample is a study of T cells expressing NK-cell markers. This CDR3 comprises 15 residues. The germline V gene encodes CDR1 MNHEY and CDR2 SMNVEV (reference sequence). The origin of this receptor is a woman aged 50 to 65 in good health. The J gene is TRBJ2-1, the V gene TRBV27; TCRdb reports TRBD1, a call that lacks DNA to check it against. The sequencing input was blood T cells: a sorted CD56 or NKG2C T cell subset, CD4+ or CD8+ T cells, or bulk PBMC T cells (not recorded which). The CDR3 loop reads CASSLNIQGIHEQFF.